This TCR beta chain was obtained from a study of T cell responses to AZD1222 COVID-19 vaccine (dated by TCRdb to about 2021). Regarding the research as a whole: A total of around 240 trial participants underwent TCR sequencing, of whom roughly 210 had received two doses of AZD1222 and around 25 had received two doses of the MenACWY control vaccine. Trial participants were enrolled by age into 18-55, 56-69 and 70-plus year subgroups, with roughly 160, 29 and 62 TCR-sequenced participants respectively.

The CDR3 regions of human TCRbeta chains were subjected to immunosequencing. Under the source paper's analysis protocol: TCRs in the repertoires were compared against a reference library of SARS-CoV-2-specific TCRs that had been generated with the MIRA antigen-specificity platform. Breadth was defined as the fraction of unique TCRs that were SARS-CoV-2-associated, and depth was defined as the fraction of total T cells that were SARS-CoV-2-associated. Using the MIRA data, each spike-specific TCR was mapped to the spike region that the TCR reacts to and placed in a CD4 or CD8 class. Log10-transformed breadth and depth values were compared by one-way ANOVA with Sidak's multiple comparisons tests. TCRdb holds this immuneACCESS table with in-frame rearrangements only. Some clones are missing; in checked studies, unresolved V genes explain under half, and the rest has no known cause. That table gives V, J and clone size, and the DNA gave D and trimming. The sample yields 150,000 or so clones; approximately 91% were counted once. The ten largest clones capture approximately 3.9% of the sample.

In regard to this clone: Its antigen is currently not known. The sample holds no much larger clone one base away, and base qualities are not on file.

Sample time point, as interpreted from the label and publication: about 28 days (+/-7) after the second vaccine dose. AZD1222 recipients whose second dose came at about 4 weeks and those whose second dose came at about 12 weeks were combined into one group, since spike-specific TCR depth and breadth did not differ between the two schedules. Vaccinee samples came from UK trials COV001 and COV002, including a single-blind randomized controlled phase 2/3 trial of AZD1222 (ChAdOx1 nCoV-19) in healthy adults. Trial participant PBMC samples were collected at day 0 and day 28 after the second dose for TCRbeta chain sequencing. Study-wide findings and limitations: Vaccine-associated CD4 TCRs spanned the whole spike protein, with dominant responses in regions 160-218 and 743-854. Spike-specific TCR breadth and depth rose significantly after two AZD1222 doses compared with day 0 and with MenACWY recipients. Nearly half of unique spike-specific TCRs reportedly recognized epitopes outside regions mutated in the B.1.351 and B.1.1.7 variants. Participants were mostly white British, with more females than males. The authors suggested clonal diversity may have been underestimated. Because no day 14 peak-response samples were available, repertoires were characterized only after the peak T cell response. The 56-69-year group was small, and its depth increase did not reach significance, likely because of low power. Conclusions about previously exposed vaccinees are limited, since just six or seven AZD1222 recipients were seropositive for SARS-CoV-2 at baseline.

The germline V and J ends show losses of 5 bases and 2 bases respectively, and no gene match explains 13 bases of the junction. The CDR1 and CDR2 encoded by the germline V gene are SGHTA and FQGNSA. Including the terminal cysteine and phenylalanine, the CDR3 comprises 18 residues. Just the 54-base CDR3 DNA is kept, in frame starting at base 1. Material: peripheral blood, obtained 28 days after the second AZD1222 dose. The clonotype comes from an adult who received the AZD1222 COVID-19 vaccine. In this chain, TRBV7-2 is recombined with TRBJ2-3; the junction holds 10 bases that match TRBD2. CDR3 protein: CASSRRPGLAGVTDTQYF. The bases read TGTGCCAGCAGCCGTCGGCCGGGGCTAGCGGGAGTCACAGATACGCAGTATTTT. This CDR3, with the reference TRBV7-2 and TRBJ2-3 proteins standing in past its ends, gives the full variable domain GAGVSQSPSNKVTEKGKDVELRCDPISGHTALYWYRQSLGQGLEFLIYFQGNSAPDKSGLPSDRFSAERTGGSVSTLTIQRTQQEDSAVYLCASSRRPGLAGVTDTQYFGPGTRLTVL.